This is a list of T cell receptor beta chains from one sample in a study of T cells in Graves' hyperthyroidism and ophthalmopathy. Via MiXCR, TCRdb re-called the multiplex PCR reads, giving one row per CDR3 protein. The table has fewer than 550,000 distinct CDR3 sequences, approximately 15% seen once. Specimen: blood. These receptors were taken from a woman aged 18-29 years with Graves' hyperthyroidism. The conserved cysteine and the conserved F or W are not part of the CDR3 here. Expanded clones get a size class; other rows say once, few or many, or leave the size out.

size,V,CDR3
-,TRBV11-3,ASSLVVGMDYT
many,TRBV2,ASTQHLGTARRDYGYT
-,TRBV6-2/TRBV6-3,ASSLRQRSSYNEQF
-,TRBV11-2,ASSLIRRETQY
few,TRBV4-1,ASSPTRGAKRETQY
few,TRBV20-1,SAPGTSGSVTYEQY
few,TRBV15,ATSGQGAGELF
many,TRBV28,ASRSLAGGYNEQF
few,TRBV19,ASSPEEGGSTEAF
few,TRBV20-1,SARPRTGGPLGTEAF
-,TRBV28,ASSLLGGREKLF
many,TRBV20-1,SASAGDLGNEQF
-,TRBV29-1,SAGGSPISEQY
-,TRBV10-2,ASRRESYEQY
few,TRBV24-1,ATSPRGPGRVTGELF
many,TRBV28,ASSGLYSSYEQY
few,TRBV10-3,AISGPLTGTGATYEQY
many,TRBV2,ASRGPRTELNQPQH
-,TRBV7-8,ASSWARIPHSSYNSPLH
many,TRBV20-1,SARGTENQPQH
-,TRBV15,ATSGDGGDEQF
-,TRBV13,ASSFTVRNTEAF
few,TRBV12-3/TRBV12-4,ASRQSGAGGLQF
few,TRBV7-3,ASSLRPLNTGELF